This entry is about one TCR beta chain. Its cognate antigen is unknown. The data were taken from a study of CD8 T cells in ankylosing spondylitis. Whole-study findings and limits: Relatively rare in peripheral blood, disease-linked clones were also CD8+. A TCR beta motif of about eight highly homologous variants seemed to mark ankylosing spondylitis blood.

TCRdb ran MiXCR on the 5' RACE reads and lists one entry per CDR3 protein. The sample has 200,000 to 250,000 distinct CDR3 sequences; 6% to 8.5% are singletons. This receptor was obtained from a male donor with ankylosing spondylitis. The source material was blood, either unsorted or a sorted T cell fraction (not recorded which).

The CDR3 reads CASSGGAYPGGEQFF. The CDR3 DNA reads as TGTGCCAGCAGTGGAGGGGCCTATCCAGGGGGTGAGCAGTTCTTC. The genes are TRBV6-4 and TRBJ2-1, with 7 bases fitting TRBD1. Germline trimming cut 4 bases from V and 9 bases from J; bases unmatched to any gene: 12. The CDR3 spans 15 residues. CDR1 and CDR2 from the germline V gene are MRHNA and SNTAGT.